One and the same sample provided the 25 T cell receptor beta chains below, sequenced in a study of blood T cell repertoires in COVID-19. The method was immunoSEQ multiplex PCR; TCRdb's version includes in-frame clones alone and lacks a portion of them. The table has about 530,000 clones, less than 90% seen once. Sequenced: peripheral blood. The receptor set was obtained from a woman aged 45-59 years with COVID-19, enrolled during active disease.

This clone occurred a few times. The chain combines TRBV6-2 or TRBV6-3 with TRBJ1-5; 8 bases map to TRBD1. The CDR3 contains 15 residues. Germline trimming cut 6 bases from V and 3 bases from J; bases unmatched to any gene: 7. CDR1 and CDR2 from the germline V gene are MNHEY and SVGEGT. CDR3 amino acids: CASSLWDRHNQPQHF. CDR3 nucleotides: TGTGCCAGCAGCCTGTGGGACAGGCACAATCAGCCCCAGCATTTT.

The chain employs TRBV19 and TRBJ1-5, with D possibly matching TRBD1 (5 bases). CDR1 is LNHDA and CDR2 is SQIVND in the germline V gene (reference sequence). This CDR3 has 17 residues. V was trimmed by 8 bases and J by 1 base, leaving 21 bases between them. DNA of the CDR3: TGTGCCAGTTGCCCTACGCTAGGGGCCCTAAGCAATCAGCCCCAGCATTTT. Translation: CASCPTLGALSNQPQHF.

V is TRBV30 and J is TRBJ2-7; tentative D call: TRBD2 (5 bases). Germline lookup yields CDR1 GTSNPN and CDR2 SVGIG (reference sequence). The CDR3 totals 12 residues. V was shortened by 3 bases and J by 4 bases, with 10 bases between the two germline ends. CDR3 amino acids: CAWSAGQYEQYF. The CDR3, as DNA: TGTGCCTGGAGCGCGGGCCAATACGAGCAGTACTTC.

This chain joins TRBV3-1 (or the pseudogene TRBV3-2) and TRBJ2-3; 11 bases line up with TRBD2. Germline assignment: CDR1 LGHDT and CDR2 YNNKEL (reference sequence). With 6 bases clipped from V and 5 bases from J, the junction kept 7 bases outside the gene matches. The CDR3 is 15 amino acids. The CDR3, as DNA: TGTGCCAGCAGGCAAACTAGCGGGGGTCGAGATACGCAGTATTTT. It encodes CASRQTSGGRDTQYF.

This rearrangement joins TRBV7-8 to TRBJ2-7; D gene uncertain. Germline V gives CDR1 SGHVS, CDR2 FQNEAQ. The CDR3 spans 14 residues. V was cut by 0 bases and J by 1 base, with 7 bases left in between. The CDR3 nucleotides are TGTGCCAGCAGCTTAGCGACTGCATCCTACGAGCAGTACTTC. Its translation is CASSLATASYEQYF. The full variable domain, rest sourced from reference TRBV7-8 and TRBJ2-7, is GAGVSQSPRYKVAKRGQDVALRCDPISGHVSLFWYQQALGQGPEFLTYFQNEAQLDKSGLPSDRFFAERPEGSVSTLKIQRTQQEDSAVYLCASSLATASYEQYFGPGTRLTVT.

The CDR3 reads CASSLSRQFSSYNSPLHF. CDR3 bases: TGTGCCAGCAGTTTATCCCGACAGTTTAGCTCCTATAATTCACCCCTCCACTTT. The rearrangement links TRBV27 to TRBJ1-6, with a weak D call TRBD1 (5 bases). The CDR3 is 18 residues long. Trimming left V 0 bases short and J 0 bases short, with 12 bases between. Per the germline V gene, CDR1 is MNHEY and CDR2 is SMNVEV (reference sequence).

The chain has TRBV7-7 and TRBJ2-5; TRBD2 aligns across 7 bases. The CDR3 covers 15 residues. V lost 2 bases, J lost 7 bases, and 10 bases stayed unmatched. Germline V gene data show CDR1 as SSHAT and CDR2 as FNYEAQ (reference sequence). The CDR3 sequence: CASSLTAGPRGTQYF. The DNA of the CDR3 is TGTGCCAGCAGCTTAACAGCGGGGCCCCGGGGGACCCAGTACTTC.

The V gene is TRBV4-1, the J gene TRBJ1-1; no reliable D call. The germline CDR1 and CDR2 sequences are MGHRA and YSYEKL. CDR3 length equals 18 residues. The V gene lost 2 bases and the J gene lost 10 bases, with 29 bases spanning the gap. Here the CDR3 DNA reads TGCGCCAGCAGCCAACACCCCCCGGAGGAGATACTACCACTGAGAGCTTTCTTT. Protein sequence: CASSQHPPEEILPLRAFF.

The chain combines TRBV19 with TRBJ2-2, with 15 positions matching TRBD2. The CDR3 runs to 16 residues. The V segment lost 5 bases and the J segment 5 bases; nucleotides outside the gene matches: 3. From germline, CDR1 is LNHDA and CDR2 SQIVND (reference sequence). The CDR3 DNA sequence: TGTGCCAGTAGTTGGGGACTAGCGGGGGGAACCGGGGAGCTGTTTTTT. Translated: CASSWGLAGGTGELFF.

This rearrangement joins TRBV4-1 to TRBJ1-2, with 8 nucleotides matching TRBD1. The germline CDR1 and CDR2 sequences are MGHRA and YSYEKL. V shed 1 base and J 8 bases; nucleotides not matched to a gene: 9. The CDR3 spans 15 residues. CDR3 region: CASSQARAGGVGYTF. In DNA, the CDR3 is TGCGCCAGCAGCCAAGCCAGGGCAGGGGGCGTCGGCTACACCTTC.

This clone was observed once. V and J are TRBV11-2 and TRBJ1-2; the match to TRBD1 covers 9 bases. The CDR3 has 14 amino acids. J gave up 8 bases and V 5 bases, and 9 bases lay outside the gene matches. CDR1 and CDR2 from the germline V gene are SGHAT and FQNNGV. The CDR3 sequence: CASSPGQGRRGYTF. CDR3 nucleotides: TGTGCCAGCAGCCCAGGACAGGGGCGGAGAGGCTACACCTTC.

The gene calls are TRBV19 and TRBJ1-1; maybe TRBD1 (5 bases). The germline gives CDR1 LNHDA, CDR2 SQIVND (reference sequence). This CDR3 has 13 residues. Trimming left V 4 bases short and J 5 bases short, with 11 bases between. The CDR3, as DNA: TGTGCCAGTAGTACGTCACAGGAAACTGAAGCTTTCTTT. Translating gives CASSTSQETEAFF.

The J gene is TRBJ1-1, the V gene TRBV28; 8 nucleotides align to TRBD1. The CDR3 covers 12 residues. Germline V gene data show CDR1 as MDHEN and CDR2 as SYDVKM. V lost 6 bases to trimming and J lost 3 bases; unmatched junction nucleotides: 0. For the CDR3, the DNA is TGTGCCAGCAGACAGGGGGACACTGAAGCTTTCTTT. Translating it yields CASRQGDTEAFF.

Concerning this clone: Additional DNA sequences in this sample encode the identical CDR3. The rearrangement joins TRBV6-5 to TRBJ1-1; 8 bases align to TRBD1. This CDR3 region has 13 residues. The trim removed 6 bases at V and 4 bases at J, leaving 4 bases unmatched. CDR1 and CDR2 from the germline V gene are MNHEY and SVGAGI. The CDR3 here is CASSRQGTTEAFF. CDR3 in DNA: TGTGCCAGCAGCCGACAGGGGACCACTGAAGCTTTCTTT.

The chain employs TRBV5-8 and TRBJ1-2; no reliable D call. This CDR3 is built from 15 residues. V was trimmed by 0 bases and J by 4 bases, leaving 13 bases between them. Per germline, CDR1 SGHTS and CDR2 YDEGEE. The CDR3 spells CASSLEPTSSYGYTF. The CDR3 bases are TGTGCCAGCAGCTTGGAACCTACTAGCAGCTATGGCTACACCTTC. The variable domain in full, completed from reference TRBV5-8 and TRBJ1-2, reads EAGVTQSPTHLIKTRGQQATLRCSPISGHTSVYWYQQALGLGLQFLLWYDEGEERNRGNFPPRFSGRQFPNYSSELNVNALELEDSALYLCASSLEPTSSYGYTFGSGTRLTVV.

This clone was counted once. This chain links TRBV18 with TRBJ1-1; possibly TRBD1 for D (5 bases). The germline gives CDR1 KGHSH, CDR2 LQKENI. The ends were cut back, 3 bases at V and 1 base at J, with 24 bases in the middle. This CDR3 comprises 19 residues. The CDR3 nucleotides read TGTGCCAGCTCACCGCAGGGAATCGCCTCGGGACTGGAGAACACTGAAGCTTTCTTT. Its protein product is CASSPQGIASGLENTEAFF.

The rearrangement uses TRBV2 and TRBJ1-1; tentative D call: TRBD1 (5 bases). This CDR3 has 17 residues. V was cut by 1 base and J by 1 base, with 16 bases left in between. The germline CDR1 and CDR2 sequences are SNHLY and FYNNEI. This CDR3 is CASSEEGTGWRNTEAFF. The CDR3 DNA reads TGTGCCAGCAGTGAAGAAGGGACTGGGTGGAGGAACACTGAAGCTTTCTTT.

The chain couples TRBV27 to TRBJ2-3; 10 positions match TRBD1. V lost 0 bases and J lost 1; bases outside the gene matches: 4. The germline gives CDR1 MNHEY, CDR2 SMNVEV (reference sequence). The CDR3 has 17 residues. The CDR3 reads CASSLSGGTGGTDTQYF. The CDR3 nucleotides are TGTGCCAGCAGTTTATCGGGCGGGACAGGGGGCACAGATACGCAGTATTTT.

The J gene is TRBJ1-2, the V gene TRBV19; TRBD1 agrees at 10 bases. This CDR3 is built from 13 residues. CDR1 and CDR2 from the germline V gene are LNHDA and SQIVND (reference sequence). V lost 4 bases to trimming and J lost 6 bases; unmatched junction nucleotides: 2. The CDR3 coding sequence is TGTGCCAGTAGTACCGGGACAGGGGATGGCTACACCTTC. It codes for CASSTGTGDGYTF.

V usage is TRBV6-5 and J usage is TRBJ1-1; D not resolved. V lost 4 bases and J 12 bases, leaving 15 bases between the germline ends. Germline V lookup: CDR1 MNHEY, CDR2 SVGAGI. The CDR3 is made up of 12 amino acids. This chain's CDR3 is CASSSSPGRTFF. CDR3 DNA sequence: TGTGCCAGCAGTTCCTCCCCCGGTAGAACTTTCTTT.

This sequence joins TRBV2 and TRBJ1-2; TRBD1 matches at 9 bases. The CDR3 contains 12 residues. In germline, CDR1 is SNHLY, CDR2 FYNNEI. Unmatched junction bases numbered 12, after V lost 10 bases and J lost 12 bases. DNA for the CDR3: TGTGCCACCCCGGGACAGGGTTTTTCCAACACCTTC. It translates to CATPGQGFSNTF.

The chain recombines TRBV19 with TRBJ2-1; possible D gene TRBD2, 7 bases. Trimming removed 3 bases from V and 7 bases from J, with 16 bases in between. The CDR3 length is 15 residues. Germline CDR1 LNHDA, CDR2 SQIVND (reference sequence). The CDR3 DNA reads TGTGCCAGTAGTATCGGCGGGGGCCTGGGGAATGAGCAGTTCTTC. It is translated as CASSIGGGLGNEQFF.

The V call is TRBV6-5, the J call TRBJ1-5; D is unresolved. CDR3 length: 12 amino acids. Germline lookup yields CDR1 MNHEY and CDR2 SVGAGI. CDR3 sequence: CATGYGYQPQHF. CDR3 sequence (DNA): TGTGCAACCGGGTACGGCTATCAGCCCCAGCATTTT.

V usage is TRBV12-3 or TRBV12-4 and J usage is TRBJ2-2; tentative D call: TRBD2 (6 bases). The CDR3 contains 13 residues. V shed 1 base and J shed 7 bases, with 7 bases lying between them. CDR3 region: CASSLGGGGELFF. The CDR3 DNA is TGTGCCAGCAGTTTAGGGGGAGGCGGGGAGCTGTTTTTT.

This chain joins TRBV7-2 and TRBJ2-3; maybe TRBD2 (5 bases). Germline values: CDR1 SGHTA, CDR2 FQGNSA. The CDR3 has 15 residues. V dropped 1 base and J dropped 5 bases, with 13 bases sitting between them. As DNA, the CDR3 is TGTGCCAGCAGCTTAGGGACTCTGGGTGGAGATACGCAGTATTTT. This codes for CASSLGTLGGDTQYF.